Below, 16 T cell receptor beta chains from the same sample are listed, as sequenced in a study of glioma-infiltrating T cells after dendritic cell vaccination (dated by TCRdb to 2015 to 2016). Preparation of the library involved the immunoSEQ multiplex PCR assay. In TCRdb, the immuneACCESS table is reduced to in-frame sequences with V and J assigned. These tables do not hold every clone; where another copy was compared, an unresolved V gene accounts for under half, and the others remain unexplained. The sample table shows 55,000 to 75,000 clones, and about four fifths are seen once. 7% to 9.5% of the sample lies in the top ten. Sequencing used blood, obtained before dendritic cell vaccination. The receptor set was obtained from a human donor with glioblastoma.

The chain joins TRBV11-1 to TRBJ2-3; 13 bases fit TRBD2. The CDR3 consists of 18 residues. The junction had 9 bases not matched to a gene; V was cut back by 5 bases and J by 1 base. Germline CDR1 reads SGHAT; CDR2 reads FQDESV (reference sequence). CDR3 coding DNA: TGTGCCAGCAGCCAAGGCCGACTAGCGGGGGGTGGCACAGATACGCAGTATTTT. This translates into CASSQGRLAGGGTDTQYF.

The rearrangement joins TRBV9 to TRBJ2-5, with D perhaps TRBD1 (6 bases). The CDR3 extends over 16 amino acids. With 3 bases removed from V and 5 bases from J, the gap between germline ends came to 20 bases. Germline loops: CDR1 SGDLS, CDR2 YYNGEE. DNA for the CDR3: TGTGCCAGCAGCGCACGCCAGGGGCTAGCTGGGGAGACCCAGTACTTC. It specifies CASSARQGLAGETQYF.

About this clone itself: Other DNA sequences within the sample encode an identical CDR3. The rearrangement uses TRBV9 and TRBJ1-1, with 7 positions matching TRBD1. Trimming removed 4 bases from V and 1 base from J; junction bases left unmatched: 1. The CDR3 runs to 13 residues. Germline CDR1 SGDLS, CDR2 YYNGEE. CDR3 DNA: TGTGCCAGCAGCCGACAGGGGAACACTGAAGCTTTCTTT. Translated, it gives CASSRQGNTEAFF.

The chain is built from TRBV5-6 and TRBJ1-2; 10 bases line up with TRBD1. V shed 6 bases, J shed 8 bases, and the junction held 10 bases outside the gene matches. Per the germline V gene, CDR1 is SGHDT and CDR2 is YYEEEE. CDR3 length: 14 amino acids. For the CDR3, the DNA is TGTGCCAGCACCCGGGACAGGGGCCGTCTCGGCTACACCTTC. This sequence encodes CASTRDRGRLGYTF.

The CDR3 nucleotides are TGTGCCAGCAACCCGGGAACGCCTAGCGCTGAAGCTTTCTTT. Translation gives CASNPGTPSAEAFF. This chain connects TRBV2 to TRBJ1-1; D remains unclear. The CDR3 is 14 residues long. V lost 7 bases and J 6 bases, leaving 18 bases between the germline ends. CDR1 and CDR2 from the germline V gene are SNHLY and FYNNEI.

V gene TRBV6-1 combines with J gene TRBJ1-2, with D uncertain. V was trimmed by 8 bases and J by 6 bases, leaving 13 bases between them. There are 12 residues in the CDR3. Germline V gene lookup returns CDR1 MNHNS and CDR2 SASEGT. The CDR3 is CASLEPNHGYTF. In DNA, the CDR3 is TGTGCCAGCCTTGAGCCGAACCATGGCTACACCTTC.

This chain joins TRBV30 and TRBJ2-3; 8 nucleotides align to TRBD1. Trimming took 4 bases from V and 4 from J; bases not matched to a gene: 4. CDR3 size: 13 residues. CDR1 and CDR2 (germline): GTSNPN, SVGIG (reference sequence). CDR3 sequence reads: CAWNPGGADTQYF. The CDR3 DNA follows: TGTGCCTGGAACCCAGGGGGCGCAGATACGCAGTATTTT.

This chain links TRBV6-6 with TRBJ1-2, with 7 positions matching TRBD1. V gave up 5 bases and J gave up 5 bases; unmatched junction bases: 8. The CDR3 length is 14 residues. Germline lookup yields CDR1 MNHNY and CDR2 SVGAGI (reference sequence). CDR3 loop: CASSQQGRTYGYTF. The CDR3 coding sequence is TGTGCCAGCAGTCAACAGGGGCGAACTTATGGCTACACCTTC.

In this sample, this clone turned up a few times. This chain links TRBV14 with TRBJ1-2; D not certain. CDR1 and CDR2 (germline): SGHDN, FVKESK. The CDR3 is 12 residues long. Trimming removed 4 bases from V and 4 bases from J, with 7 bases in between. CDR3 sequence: CASSPSSYGYTF. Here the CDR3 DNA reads TGTGCCAGCAGCCCGTCTTCCTATGGCTACACCTTC.

The CDR3 DNA follows: TGTGCCAGCTCCTACAGCGAGGGCTATGGCTACACCTTC. Its protein product is CASSYSEGYGYTF. The chain is built from TRBV7-3 and TRBJ1-2; D not resolved. CDR3 length equals 13 residues. With 8 bases removed from V and 4 bases from J, the gap between germline ends came to 14 bases. Germline assignment: CDR1 SGHTA and CDR2 FQGTGA. Variable domain in full (rest from reference TRBV7-3 and TRBJ1-2): GAGVSQTPSNKVTEKGKYVELRCDPISGHTALYWYRQSLGQGPEFLIYFQGTGAADDSGLPNDRFFAVRPEGSVSTLKIQRTERGDSAVYLCASSYSEGYGYTFGSGTRLTVV.

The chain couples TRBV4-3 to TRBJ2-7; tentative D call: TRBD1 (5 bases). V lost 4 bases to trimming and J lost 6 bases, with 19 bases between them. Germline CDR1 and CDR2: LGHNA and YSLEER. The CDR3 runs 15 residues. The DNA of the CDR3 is TGCGCCAGCAGCCCCAGGACGGCACAGGCAGGCGAGCAGTACTTC. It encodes CASSPRTAQAGEQYF.

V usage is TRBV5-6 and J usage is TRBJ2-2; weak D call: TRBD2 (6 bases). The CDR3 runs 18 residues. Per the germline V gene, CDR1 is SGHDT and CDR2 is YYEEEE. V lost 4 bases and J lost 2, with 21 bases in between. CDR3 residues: CASSLGLLAEANTGELFF. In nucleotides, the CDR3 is TGTGCCAGCAGCCTAGGACTATTAGCGGAGGCCAACACCGGGGAGCTGTTTTTT.

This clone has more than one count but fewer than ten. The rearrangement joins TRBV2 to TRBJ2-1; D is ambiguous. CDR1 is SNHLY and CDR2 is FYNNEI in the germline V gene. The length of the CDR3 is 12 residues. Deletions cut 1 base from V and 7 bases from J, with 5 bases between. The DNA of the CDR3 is TGTGCCAGCAGTGAAGACGAGAATGAGCAGTTCTTC. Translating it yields CASSEDENEQFF.

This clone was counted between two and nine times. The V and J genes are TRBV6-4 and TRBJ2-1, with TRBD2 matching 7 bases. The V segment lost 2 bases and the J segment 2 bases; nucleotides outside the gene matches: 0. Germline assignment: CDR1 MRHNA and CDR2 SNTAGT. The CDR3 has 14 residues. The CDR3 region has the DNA TGTGCCAGCAGTGACGGGGGGGCCTACAATGAGCAGTTCTTC. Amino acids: CASSDGGAYNEQFF.

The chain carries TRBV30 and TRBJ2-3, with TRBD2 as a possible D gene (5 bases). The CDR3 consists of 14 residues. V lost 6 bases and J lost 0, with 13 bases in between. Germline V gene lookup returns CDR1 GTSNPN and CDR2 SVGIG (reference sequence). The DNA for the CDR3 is TGTGCCTGCTTTATGGACTCTAGCACAGATACGCAGTATTTT. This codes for CACFMDSSTDTQYF.

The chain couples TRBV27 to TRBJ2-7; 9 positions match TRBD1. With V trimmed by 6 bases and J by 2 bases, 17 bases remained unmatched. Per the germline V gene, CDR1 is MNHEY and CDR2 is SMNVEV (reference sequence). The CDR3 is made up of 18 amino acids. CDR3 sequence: CASRQTTGRTGEAYEQYF. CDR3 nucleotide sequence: TGTGCCAGCAGGCAGACAACCGGTAGGACAGGGGAGGCCTACGAGCAGTACTTC.